The 5 T cell receptor beta chains below come from one sample, sequenced in a study of cytomegalovirus exposure and HLA in healthy donors. The PCR made use of 60 Vbeta and 13 Jbeta primers. Sequencing was performed with immunoSEQ multiplex PCR; in TCRdb, only in-frame clones are kept and a portion is missing. The sample table sets out about 50,000 clones. Sequences were obtained from PBMCs. The receptors originated from a man in his late teens or twenties in good health and CMV-seropositive.

The chain uses TRBV6-5 and TRBJ2-1; the match to TRBD2 covers 12 bases. Germline CDR1 reads MNHEY; CDR2 reads SVGAGI. The CDR3 is made up of 15 amino acids. V dropped 5 bases and J dropped 7; count of bases not matched to a gene: 6. The CDR3 reads CASSPSGRAWNEQFF. The CDR3 DNA reads as TGTGCCAGCAGTCCTAGCGGGAGGGCCTGGAATGAGCAGTTCTTC.

V usage is TRBV6-5 and J usage is TRBJ1-1, with D perhaps TRBD1 (5 bases). This CDR3 region has 14 residues. Trimming shortened V by 4 bases and J by 0 bases, and 9 bases separated the two germline ends. In germline, CDR1 is MNHEY, CDR2 SVGAGI. This CDR3 is CASSSQVLNTEAFF. The CDR3 nucleotides read TGTGCCAGCAGTTCACAGGTTTTGAACACTGAAGCTTTCTTT.

The chain joins TRBV7-2 to TRBJ2-7; D not resolved. This CDR3 is 12 amino acids long. The V gene lost 2 bases and the J gene lost 9 bases, with 11 bases spanning the gap. Germline V gives CDR1 SGHTA, CDR2 FQGNSA. CDR3 DNA sequence: TGTGCCAGCAGCTTACAGGAATCAATGCAGTACTTC. It specifies CASSLQESMQYF.

The chain couples TRBV11-3 to TRBJ2-1, with 11 bases identical to TRBD2. The CDR3 sequence is 16 residues long. CDR1 is SGHNT and CDR2 is YENEEA in the germline V gene. The junction had 5 bases not matched to a gene; V was cut back by 3 bases and J by 4 bases. The CDR3 DNA reads as TGTGCCAGCAGCTTGACTAGCGGGACTGTTTACAATGAGCAGTTCTTC. Its protein product is CASSLTSGTVYNEQFF.

The chain recombines TRBV5-6 with TRBJ2-1, with a tentative D call TRBD1 (5 bases). Trimming shortened V by 4 bases and J by 8 bases, and 16 bases separated the two germline ends. Germline assignment: CDR1 SGHDT and CDR2 YYEEEE. This CDR3 has 14 amino acids. The CDR3 nucleotides read TGTGCCAGCAGCCCAGGGTGGGAAAGGTATGAGCAGTTCTTC. The encoded protein is CASSPGWERYEQFF.